This is a list of T cell receptor beta chains from one sample in a study of blood T cell repertoires in COVID-19. TCRdb keeps only in-frame clones here, not all; method: immunoSEQ multiplex PCR. This table holds approximately 250,000 clones, around 84% found once. The sequenced sample was peripheral blood. The receptors here all came from a man aged 40-50 years with acute or convalescent COVID-19. The CDR3 runs from the conserved cysteine through the conserved F or W. D genes are given only for firm matches. Some rows mark clone size as missing; the rest say once, few, many or name a class of expanded clone.

abundance	len	v_gene	j_gene	d_gene	CDR3nt	CDR3aa
-	16	TRBV7-9	TRBJ2-4	-	TGTGCCAGCAGCTCATCTGGGTCGCGGGGCAAAAACATTCAGTACTTC	CASSSSGSRGKNIQYF
-	14	TRBV7-2	TRBJ2-2	-	TGTGCCAGCAGCTTAGGACGGGGTACTGGGGAGCTGTTTTTT	CASSLGRGTGELFF
-	14	TRBV7-3	TRBJ1-3	-	TGTGCCAGCAGCTTTACCTCGGCTGGAAACACCATATATTTT	CASSFTSAGNTIYF
-	15	TRBV4-1	TRBJ1-5	-	TGCGCCAGCAGCCAAAATACACCGAGCAATCAGCCCCAGCATTTT	CASSQNTPSNQPQHF
-	14	TRBV11-2	TRBJ2-5	-	TGTGCCAGCAGCTTAGGCCAGAAACAAGAGACCCAGTACTTC	CASSLGQKQETQYF
-	14	TRBV7-2	TRBJ1-5	-	TGTGCCAGCAGCTTAGAGGGGGGCAATCAGCCCCAGCATTTT	CASSLEGGNQPQHF
few	14	TRBV6-5	TRBJ1-2	TRBD1	TGTGCCAGCAGTTCCCAGGGGGCGGAGAGTGGCTACACCTTC	CASSSQGAESGYTF
-	15	TRBV19	TRBJ1-2	TRBD1	TGTGCCAGTAGTTCTCGGGACAGAGCTAACTATGGCTACACCTTC	CASSSRDRANYGYTF
-	11	TRBV3-1/TRBV3-2	TRBJ1-1	-	TGTGCCAGCAGCCAAGGGACAGAAGCTTTCTTT	CASSQGTEAFF
-	11	TRBV29-1	TRBJ2-7	-	TGCAGCGTTGTCCACAGGTACGAGCAGTACTTC	CSVVHRYEQYF
-	16	TRBV5-4	TRBJ2-2	-	TGTGCCAGCAGCTTGAGGCGGGGCGCGGGGACCGGGGAGCTGTTTTTT	CASSLRRGAGTGELFF
-	13	TRBV5-4	TRBJ2-5	-	TGTGCCAGCCTTATTACAGGGAGCGAGACCCAGTACTTC	CASLITGSETQYF
-	15	TRBV7-9	TRBJ2-3	-	TGTGCCAGCAGCTCTACCTTCTTAGCTGTGGATACGCAGTATTTT	CASSSTFLAVDTQYF
-	14	TRBV5-1	TRBJ1-4	TRBD1	TGCGCCAGCAGCTTAACAGGGGTTAATGAAAAACTGTTTTTT	CASSLTGVNEKLFF
-	11	TRBV9	TRBJ1-2	-	TGTGCCAGCACATCAAACTATGGCTACACCTTC	CASTSNYGYTF
-	13	TRBV5-4	TRBJ1-2	-	TGTGCCAGCAGCGTGCCGGGGGGCTATGGCTACACCTTC	CASSVPGGYGYTF
-	15	TRBV6-2/TRBV6-3	TRBJ1-6	-	TGTGCCAGCAGCCCCCGGGGGGGATCAAATTCACCCCTCCACTTT	CASSPRGGSNSPLHF
few	14	TRBV2	TRBJ1-2	-	TGTGCCAGCACAATGGAGGGGAGAGACTATGGCTACACCTTC	CASTMEGRDYGYTF
-	14	TRBV3-1/TRBV3-2	TRBJ1-1	-	TGTGCCAGCAGCCAAGGGCCAGGGAACACTGAAGCTTTCTTT	CASSQGPGNTEAFF
-	15	TRBV27	TRBJ2-5	-	TGTGCCAGCACCCCGACAGTTACTTACCAAGAGACCCAGTACTTC	CASTPTVTYQETQYF
few	14	TRBV5-8	TRBJ1-5	TRBD1	TGTGCCAGCAGCTCGGACAGGGGAGGTCAGCCCCAGCATTTT	CASSSDRGGQPQHF
-	13	TRBV12-3/TRBV12-4	TRBJ1-1	-	TGTGCCAGCAGTCAGGACGGGAGACTTGAAGCTTTCTTT	CASSQDGRLEAFF
-	12	TRBV11-2	TRBJ1-1	-	TGTGCCAGCAGCTTCAAGAGCACTGAAGCTTTCTTT	CASSFKSTEAFF
-	16	TRBV7-3	TRBJ2-2	TRBD2	TGTGCCAGCAGACCCGCCAGCGGGGGGCAGGGCGGGGAGCTGTTTTTT	CASRPASGGQGGELFF
-	15	TRBV7-6	TRBJ2-7	TRBD1	TGTGCCAGCAGCTCGGGACAGGCGTCTCCCTACGAGCAGTACTTC	CASSSGQASPYEQYF
-	13	TRBV4-3	TRBJ2-1	TRBD2	TGCGCCAGCAGCCAGGATACCGGGACTAGCAACTTCTTC	CASSQDTGTSNFF
-	16	TRBV5-1	TRBJ2-2	TRBD2	TGCGCCAGCAGCACCCTCACAGCGGGGGGTCCCGGGGAGCTGTTTTTT	CASSTLTAGGPGELFF
-	15	TRBV10-3	TRBJ1-1	-	TGTGCCATCAGTGAGTCGACGGGGGGTAGGACTGAAGCTTTCTTT	CAISESTGGRTEAFF
-	13	TRBV29-1	TRBJ1-1	TRBD1	TGCAGCGGCGGGGACAGGGCGAACACTGAAGCTTTCTTT	CSGGDRANTEAFF
-	13	TRBV5-1	TRBJ1-2	-	TGCGCCAGCAGAGACGCAGGGTTATATGGCTACACCTTC	CASRDAGLYGYTF
-	16	TRBV6-5	TRBJ2-1	TRBD2	TGTGCCAGCAGTTATTTTCCGCTAGCGGGTTACAATGAGCAGTTCTTC	CASSYFPLAGYNEQFF
-	14	TRBV5-1	TRBJ1-6	-	TGCGCCAGCAGCTTGACAGGAAATAATTCACCCCTCCACTTT	CASSLTGNNSPLHF
-	17	TRBV27	TRBJ2-7	TRBD2	TGTGCCAGCAGTTTCCAGGGGACTAGCGGGTACTCCTACGAGCAGTACTTC	CASSFQGTSGYSYEQYF
-	16	TRBV3-1/TRBV3-2	TRBJ2-3	TRBD2	TGTGCCAGCAGCCTAACTAGCGGGGGGGGGATAGATACGCAGTATTTT	CASSLTSGGGIDTQYF
-	16	TRBV3-1/TRBV3-2	TRBJ1-2	TRBD1	TGTGCCAGCAGCCAAGGGGGACAGGGTACTAACTATGGCTACACCTTC	CASSQGGQGTNYGYTF
-	15	TRBV6-1	TRBJ2-5	TRBD2	TGTGCCAGCAGTGAGATAGCGGGGGGGCCGGAGACCCAGTACTTC	CASSEIAGGPETQYF